These 19 T cell receptor beta chains were all obtained from the same sample, sequenced in a study of blood T cell repertoires in COVID-19. Measured with immunoSEQ multiplex PCR; TCRdb has only the in-frame clones, and not every one. The table has about 16,000 clones, 85% to 90% seen once. The source material was peripheral blood. These receptors were taken from a man aged 55-75 years with acute or convalescent COVID-19.

The chain has TRBV9 and TRBJ2-1, with 14 bases matching TRBD2. Losses at the gene ends were 2 bases for V and 8 bases for J; bases not matched to a gene: 6. The CDR3 covers 16 residues. Per the germline V gene, CDR1 is SGDLS and CDR2 is YYNGEE. The CDR3 bases are TGTGCCAGCAGCGTCCTAGGGACTAGCGGGAGTCATGAGCAGTTCTTC. Its protein is CASSVLGTSGSHEQFF.

J is TRBJ1-3 and V is TRBV9; 8 nucleotides align to TRBD1. With V trimmed by 4 bases and J by 0 bases, 9 bases remained unmatched. The CDR3 is 17 amino acids. CDR1 and CDR2 (germline): SGDLS, YYNGEE. In nucleotides, the CDR3 is TGTGCCAGCAGCACCCGCGGACAGGGAGTCTCTGGAAACACCATATATTTT. Amino acid sequence: CASSTRGQGVSGNTIYF.

The genes are TRBV19 and TRBJ2-7, with D possibly being TRBD2 (5 bases). CDR3 length: 13 amino acids. CDR1 and CDR2 from the germline V gene are LNHDA and SQIVND (reference sequence). V was cut by 11 bases and J by 2 bases, with 16 bases left in between. The CDR3 reads CASARTGTYEQYF. CDR3 DNA: TGTGCCTCCGCTCGGACTGGGACCTACGAGCAGTACTTC.

The CDR3, as DNA: TGTGCCAGCAGCTCCCCCCGTAGGAGCACTGAAGCTTTCTTT. It translates to CASSSPRRSTEAFF. The J gene is TRBJ1-1, the V gene TRBV7-9; no firm D call. There are 14 residues in the CDR3. V lost 4 bases to trimming and J lost 4 bases, with 13 bases between them. Looked up from germline, CDR1 is SEHNR and CDR2 is FQNEAQ (reference sequence).

This clone was found once. The genes are TRBV2 and TRBJ1-5; 12 bases fit TRBD1. Trimming took 6 bases from V and 6 from J; bases not matched to a gene: 6. CDR3 length: 15 amino acids. CDR1 is SNHLY, CDR2 FYNNEI, per germline. CDR3 DNA: TGTGCCAGCAGCCCGGGACAGGGGGCTAGTCAGCCCCAGCATTTT. It is translated as CASSPGQGASQPQHF.

This clone came up a few times. V gene TRBV29-1 combines with J gene TRBJ2-1, with D possibly TRBD1 on 8 matching bases. The germline gives CDR1 SQVTM, CDR2 ANQGSEA. This CDR3 spans 15 amino acids. The ends were cut back, 7 bases at V and 3 bases at J, with 19 bases in the middle. CDR3 amino acids: CSARGTGGDYNEQFF. In DNA, the CDR3 is TGCAGCGCTAGGGGTACAGGGGGGGACTACAATGAGCAGTTCTTC.

This clone was recorded only once. The V and J genes are TRBV9 and TRBJ2-1, with 13 bases fitting TRBD2. The germline V gene encodes CDR1 SGDLS and CDR2 YYNGEE. The CDR3 has 15 amino acids. J lost 4 bases, V lost 4 bases, and 2 bases had no gene match. The CDR3 protein is CASSRTSGGYNEQFF. Here the CDR3 DNA reads TGTGCCAGCAGCCGGACTAGCGGGGGATACAATGAGCAGTTCTTC.

The sample holds one count of this clone. The chain employs TRBV5-5 and TRBJ2-7; 10 nucleotides align to TRBD1. The germline CDR1 and CDR2 sequences are SGHKS and YYEKEE (reference sequence). The CDR3 is made up of 14 amino acids. J gave up 5 bases and V 3 bases, and 5 bases lay outside the gene matches. CDR3 in DNA: TGTGCCAGCAGCTCCGGGACAGGGGCCAACGAGCAGTACTTC. As protein: CASSSGTGANEQYF. Drawing the rest from reference TRBV5-5 and TRBJ2-7, the complete variable domain is DAGVTQSPTHLIKTRGQQVTLRCSPISGHKSVSWYQQVLGQGPQFIFQYYEKEERGRGNFPDRFSARQFPNYSSELNVNALLLGDSALYLCASSSGTGANEQYFGPGTRLTVT.

V gene TRBV7-3 combines with J gene TRBJ2-3, with TRBD1 identical over 7 bases. This CDR3 region has 16 residues. V lost 2 bases, J lost 3 bases, and 8 bases stayed unmatched. From germline, CDR1 is SGHTA and CDR2 FQGTGA. CDR3 sequence: CASSLGVDRATDTQYF. The CDR3 DNA reads as TGTGCCAGCAGCTTAGGCGTAGACAGGGCGACAGATACGCAGTATTTT.

The chain has TRBV27 and TRBJ2-3, with D perhaps TRBD1 (5 bases). Germline V gene lookup returns CDR1 MNHEY and CDR2 SMNVEV (reference sequence). V was trimmed by 5 bases and J by 2 bases, leaving 8 bases between them. The CDR3 has 13 residues. CDR3 in DNA: TGTGCCAGCAGTAGGGGATACACAGATACGCAGTATTTT. As protein: CASSRGYTDTQYF.

This clone was recorded once. The rearrangement uses TRBV19 and TRBJ1-5, with D possibly matching TRBD1 (6 bases). The V gene lost 4 bases and the J gene lost 4 bases, with 14 bases spanning the gap. The CDR3 consists of 15 residues. Germline V gene data show CDR1 as LNHDA and CDR2 as SQIVND (reference sequence). For the CDR3, the DNA is TGTGCCAGTAGTACAGGGGCGGGTGGGAATCAGCCCCAGCATTTT. Its protein is CASSTGAGGNQPQHF.

The chain carries TRBV5-1 and TRBJ2-1, with 8 bases lining up with TRBD1. Germline values: CDR1 SGHRS, CDR2 YFSETQ. The CDR3 covers 15 residues. The V gene end was trimmed by 0 bases and the J gene end by 7 bases; junction bases not matched to a gene: 6. In DNA, the CDR3 is TGCGCCAGCAGCTTGGTACAGGGGGTCTGGAATGAGCAGTTCTTC. The encoded protein is CASSLVQGVWNEQFF. Full variable domain (rest looked up from reference TRBV5-1 and TRBJ2-1): KAGVTQTPRYLIKTRGQQVTLSCSPISGHRSVSWYQQTPGQGLQFLFEYFSETQRNKGNFPGRFSGRQFSNSRSEMNVSTLELGDSALYLCASSLVQGVWNEQFFGPGTRLTVL.

The chain employs TRBV25-1 and TRBJ1-1; tentatively, D is TRBD1 (6 bases). Trimming took 4 bases from V and 4 from J, leaving 19 bases between them. Per germline, CDR1 MGHDK and CDR2 SYGVNS. The CDR3 covers 16 residues. DNA for the CDR3: TGTGCCAGCAGTGCACAGGGAAATGAGGGAAGCACTGAAGCTTTCTTT. It is translated as CASSAQGNEGSTEAFF.

This chain links TRBV6-4 with TRBJ1-1, with 10 bases lining up with TRBD1. Germline V gene lookup returns CDR1 MRHNA and CDR2 SNTAGT. This CDR3 contains 15 residues. V dropped 2 bases and J dropped 3; count of bases not matched to a gene: 3. CDR3 in amino acids: CASSDAGTGDTEAFF. For the CDR3, the DNA is TGTGCCAGCAGTGACGCCGGGACAGGGGACACTGAAGCTTTCTTT.

This clone appeared a few times. V is TRBV27 and J is TRBJ1-5; perhaps TRBD1 as D (5 bases). V was cut by 4 bases and J by 3 bases, with 16 bases left in between. The germline gives CDR1 MNHEY, CDR2 SMNVEV (reference sequence). The length of the CDR3 is 16 residues. CDR3 amino acids: CASSYLSTGNNQPQHF. The CDR3 region has the DNA TGTGCCAGCAGTTACCTCTCCACAGGAAACAATCAGCCCCAGCATTTT.

V usage is TRBV5-1 and J usage is TRBJ2-6; a weak D match, TRBD1 (6 bases). Germline loops: CDR1 SGHRS, CDR2 YFSETQ. This CDR3 region has 18 residues. Trimming stripped 1 base from V and 2 bases from J, with 16 bases between. The CDR3 reads CASSLMWAKGAGANVLTF. The CDR3 DNA reads TGCGCCAGCAGCTTGATGTGGGCCAAGGGGGCTGGGGCCAACGTCCTGACTTTC.

The chain is built from TRBV15 and TRBJ2-4; possibly TRBD1 for D (6 bases). The CDR3 totals 14 residues. Germline CDR1 reads LNHNV; CDR2 reads YYDKDF (reference sequence). V was trimmed by 0 bases and J by 6 bases, leaving 9 bases between them. This CDR3 reads CATSRDQGGNIQYF. For the CDR3, the DNA is TGTGCCACCAGCAGAGACCAAGGGGGAAACATTCAGTACTTC.

CDR3 protein: CASSEATITGYF. CDR3 DNA: TGTGCCAGCAGTGAAGCGACGATCACGGGGTATTTT. The chain employs TRBV6-1 and TRBJ2-3; no reliable D call. Germline CDR1 and CDR2: MNHNS and SASEGT. The V end lost 0 bases, the J end lost 14 bases, and 12 bases lay between the germline ends. The CDR3 covers 12 residues.

The V gene is TRBV4-2, the J gene TRBJ1-6, with TRBD1 as a possible D gene (6 bases). Trimming cost V 0 bases and J 8 bases, with 14 bases left between them. This CDR3 is 16 amino acids long. Per the germline V gene, CDR1 is LGHNA and CDR2 is YNFKEQ. The CDR3 is CASSQDMGQAYSPLHF. The CDR3 region has the DNA TGTGCCAGCAGCCAAGATATGGGACAAGCTTATTCACCCCTCCACTTT.